This record looks at one TCR beta chain sequence and its context. As yet, its antigen is unknown. One end of the junction varies from germline; a read error may be responsible. Time point reported: persistent/refractory GD, antithyroid drugs over 5 years with positive TRAb. The authors made the TCR library using RNA they extracted from PBMCs. Patients were enrolled at an endocrinology department in Xi'an, China. The sample comes from a study of regulatory T cells in long-lasting Graves disease. Turning to the study itself: Persistent Graves' disease denoted over 5 years of antithyroid drugs plus positive TSH receptor antibodies.

For TCR beta, libraries came from iRepertoire HTBI primers and Arm-PCR of CDR3 regions. Using its own MiXCR run on the multiplex PCR reads, TCRdb lists one record per CDR3 protein. There are a few hundred thousand distinct CDR3 sequences in the sample; around a fifth occur only once, and over 10% lies in the top ten. The CDR3 contains 16 residues. CDR1 and CDR2 from the germline V gene are SSHAT and FNYEAQ (reference sequence). The study's findings and limits: There was favoring of TRBV28, TRBJ1-2 and TRBJ2-5 in persistent disease.

The source was peripheral blood mononuclear cells (PBMCs), collected when the disease was refractory, from a patient treated with antithyroid drugs. The chain has TRBV7-7 and TRBJ2-2; D is tentatively TRBD1 or TRBD2 (5 bases each). This clonotype was sampled from a female donor with Graves disease. CDR3 sequence (DNA): TGTGCTAGCAGCGAAAGCAGTACCTGGGGGACCGGGGAGCTGTTTTTT. It specifies CASSESSTWGTGELFF.